This T cell receptor beta chain is from a study of CD4+ T cells in melanoma. General study findings and limits: Reportedly, melanoma neoantigen-specific CD4+ T cells showed varied differentiation states. A reported correlation linked neoantigen-specific CD4+ T cells to CD8+, macrophage and B cell function.

In regard to this clone: What it binds is not known.

The length of the CDR3 is 15 residues. Germline assignment: CDR1 SGHTA and CDR2 FQGTGA. Trimming removed 3 bases from V and 4 bases from J; junction bases left unmatched: 3. Clones were read by immunoSEQ multiplex PCR, and TCRdb kept only the in-frame ones, dropping some. This table holds roughly 4,200 clones, around 70% found once. The rearrangement links TRBV7-3 to TRBJ2-2; TRBD2 matches 9 bases. The sample consisted of cells from a culture (not recorded whether cultured in vitro). This TCR derives from a human donor with melanoma. CDR3 in DNA: TGTGCCAGCAGCTTGGGCGGGGGGGCCACCGGGGAGCTGTTTTTT. This translates into CASSLGGGATGELFF.